This T cell receptor (beta chain) derives from a study of human T cells and chemical hapten exposure. Trimming removed 6 bases at V and 0 bases at J, with 12 bases between. CDR3 length equals 15 residues. In germline, CDR1 is SGHDN, CDR2 FVKESK. For the library, individual cDNA molecules each received unique molecular identifiers. TCRdb re-derived calls from the RACE reads in MiXCR, one entry per CDR3 protein. The sample holds some 400,000 distinct CDR3 sequences; more than 4.5% are singletons and the top ten take about 2.2%. This clonotype has a count of ten or more. The sample's time point: patch test 1, 2 weeks after DPC sensitization. The treatment here: therapeutic diphenylcyclopropenone sensitization with weekly scalp DPC.

The chain combines TRBV14 with TRBJ2-1; maybe TRBD1 (5 bases). The input for sequencing was whole blood, taken in connection with sensitization to the hapten diphenylcyclopropenone (DPC). The TCR comes from a woman in her forties or fifties with alopecia areata. Some clones in this sample may be carry-over from other donors' samples. The CDR3 here is CASRDTSSSYNEQFF. The CDR3 DNA follows: TGTGCCAGCAGGGACACTTCGAGCTCCTACAATGAGCAGTTCTTC. Looking up the rest from reference TRBV14 and TRBJ2-1 gives the full variable domain: EAGVTQFPSHSVIEKGQTVTLRCDPISGHDNLYWYRRVMGKEIKFLLHFVKESKQDESGMPNNRFLAERTGGTYSTLKVQPAELEDSGVYFCASRDTSSSYNEQFFGPGTRLTVL.